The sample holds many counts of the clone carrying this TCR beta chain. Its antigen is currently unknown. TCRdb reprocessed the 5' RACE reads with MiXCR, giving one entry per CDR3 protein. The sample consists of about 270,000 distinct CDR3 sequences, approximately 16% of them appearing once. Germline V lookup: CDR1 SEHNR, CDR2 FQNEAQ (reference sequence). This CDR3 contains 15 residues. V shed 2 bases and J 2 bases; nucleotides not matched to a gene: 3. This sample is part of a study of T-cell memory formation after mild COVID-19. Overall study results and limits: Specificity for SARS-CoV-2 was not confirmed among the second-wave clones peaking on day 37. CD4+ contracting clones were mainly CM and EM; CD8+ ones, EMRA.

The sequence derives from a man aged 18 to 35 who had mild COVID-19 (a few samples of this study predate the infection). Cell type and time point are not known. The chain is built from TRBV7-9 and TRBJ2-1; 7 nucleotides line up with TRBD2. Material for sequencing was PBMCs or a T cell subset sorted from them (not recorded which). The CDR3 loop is CASSLFAGAYNEQFF. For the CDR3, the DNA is TGTGCCAGCAGCTTATTCGCGGGGGCCTACAATGAGCAGTTCTTC.